This T cell receptor beta chain was retrieved from a study of identifying expanded T cells in peripheral blood. Study outcomes and limitations: Approximately two-week clone count variance significantly increased as total template count grew.

The repertoire was sequenced with immunoSEQ multiplex PCR; TCRdb's copy has only in-frame clones and lacks some. The sample has 60,000 to 80,000 clones; roughly 90% are singletons. The CDR3 spans 14 residues. Germline CDR1 and CDR2: GTSNPN and SVGIG (reference sequence). V was trimmed by 0 bases and J by 8 bases, leaving 14 bases between them. Healthy donors had no documented immune events, such as infections, while sampled. A remark on this clone: The antigen remains undetermined.

The TCR comes from a person aged 18 to 75 in good health. The source material was blood. The J gene is TRBJ1-5, the V gene TRBV30, with D possibly TRBD1 on 5 matching bases. This chain's CDR3 is CAWSVGTVQEPQHF. CDR3 nucleotide sequence: TGTGCCTGGAGTGTTGGGACGGTCCAGGAGCCCCAGCATTTT.